Presented here are 27 T cell receptor beta chains from one specimen sequenced in a study of cytomegalovirus exposure and HLA in healthy donors (dated by TCRdb to the late 2010s). Receptor amplification or capture employed the immunoSEQ multiplex PCR assay. For the multiplex PCR, a mixture combining 60 forward primers for TCR Vbeta segments and 13 reverse primers for TCR Jbeta segments was used. TCRdb's version of the immuneACCESS table is confined to in-frame rearrangements and falls short of the full clone set. An unresolved V gene accounts for under half of the shortfall where checked; the remainder is of unknown origin. For this sample the table gives 140,000 to 150,000 clones, of which around 70% were detected only once. The ten largest clones represent approximately 2% of the sample. The specimen was PBMCs. The receptors were gathered from a woman in her sixties or seventies in good health and CMV-seropositive.

The rearrangement links TRBV28 to TRBJ1-2; tentative D call: TRBD1 (5 bases). The CDR3 has 13 amino acids. V lost 5 bases, J lost 3 bases, and 10 bases lay in between. The germline CDR1 and CDR2 sequences are MDHEN and SYDVKM. CDR3 protein: CASSPQTDYGYTF. As DNA, the CDR3 is TGTGCCAGCAGTCCACAGACAGACTATGGCTACACCTTC.

Only a few counts were recorded for this clone. One junction end disagrees with the germline gene, perhaps due to a read error. V gene TRBV14 combines with J gene TRBJ1-1, with D unresolved. The germline V gene has CDR1 SGHDN and CDR2 FVKESK. The CDR3 runs 11 residues. CDR3: CASSRAVTPIF. In DNA, the CDR3 is TGTGCCAGCAGCCGGGCCGTTACCCCCATTTTT.

In this sample, this clone turned up a few times. V gene TRBV4-1 combines with J gene TRBJ2-7; 8 positions agree with TRBD2. Germline assignment: CDR1 MGHRA and CDR2 YSYEKL. Trimming removed 4 bases from V and 2 bases from J; junction bases left unmatched: 7. CDR3 length: 15 amino acids. The CDR3 sequence is CASSPKLAVPYEQYF. As DNA, the CDR3 is TGCGCCAGCAGCCCAAAACTAGCGGTGCCCTACGAGCAGTACTTC.

This clone occurred a few times. V and J are TRBV7-2 and TRBJ2-1, with 8 bases aligning to TRBD2. Germline values: CDR1 SGHTA, CDR2 FQGNSA. The CDR3 has 15 residues. V shed 2 bases and J 7 bases; nucleotides not matched to a gene: 7. CDR3 sequence (DNA): TGTGCCAGCAGCTTACCGAGCGGGAGTAGGAATGAGCAGTTCTTC. Residues: CASSLPSGSRNEQFF.

The table lists this clone with a few counts. The chain links TRBV4-1 to TRBJ1-2; D is possibly TRBD1 (6 bases). The CDR3 length is 15 residues. Germline V gene lookup returns CDR1 MGHRA and CDR2 YSYEKL. Trimming stripped 4 bases from V and 8 bases from J, with 20 bases between. CDR3 in amino acids: CASSPDLVGGRGYTF. DNA for the CDR3: TGCGCCAGCAGCCCTGACCTGGTTGGGGGCAGGGGCTACACCTTC.

This clone has a handful of counts. The V and J genes are TRBV14 and TRBJ1-2; D gene uncertain. V lost 2 bases and J 7 bases, leaving 11 bases between the germline ends. Germline values: CDR1 SGHDN, CDR2 FVKESK. This CDR3 region has 13 residues. The CDR3 loop reads CASSQRRERGYTF. The CDR3 region has the DNA TGTGCCAGCAGCCAAAGACGGGAACGTGGCTACACCTTC. Complete variable domain (other parts from reference TRBV14 and TRBJ1-2): EAGVTQFPSHSVIEKGQTVTLRCDPISGHDNLYWYRRVMGKEIKFLLHFVKESKQDESGMPNNRFLAERTGGTYSTLKVQPAELEDSGVYFCASSQRRERGYTFGSGTRLTVV.

The gene calls are TRBV28 and TRBJ2-7, with TRBD2 matching over 12 bases. The V gene end was trimmed by 7 bases and the J gene end by 3 bases; junction bases not matched to a gene: 4. The CDR3 covers 14 residues. Germline CDR1 and CDR2: MDHEN and SYDVKM. The DNA for the CDR3 is TGTGCCAGCACTTGGGGACTAGCGGGCTACGAGCAGTACTTC. This gives the protein CASTWGLAGYEQYF.

This clone was recorded a few times. This chain links TRBV7-9 with TRBJ1-6; no reliable D call. This CDR3 is 14 amino acids long. The V gene's germline CDR1 is SEHNR and CDR2 FQNEAQ (reference sequence). V gave up 5 bases and J gave up 9 bases, with 14 bases separating them. In DNA, the CDR3 is TGTGCCAGCAGCACCCAGGCCGCCCTTTCACCCCTCCACTTT. Translation gives CASSTQAALSPLHF.

This chain connects TRBV28 to TRBJ2-5, with TRBD2 as a possible D gene (6 bases). The CDR3 runs 11 residues. Germline V gives CDR1 MDHEN, CDR2 SYDVKM. V lost 10 bases and J 5 bases, leaving 11 bases between the germline ends. The CDR3 DNA reads TGTGCCATCCGAGGAGGGGAGACCCAGTACTTC. This codes for CAIRGGETQYF.

The chain couples TRBV28 to TRBJ1-2; D perhaps matches TRBD1 (5 bases). Deletions cut 7 bases from V and 5 bases from J, with 26 bases between. Germline CDR1 MDHEN, CDR2 SYDVKM. The CDR3 runs 17 residues. The CDR3 DNA follows: TGTGCCAGCACCAGCATGGGTGCGGGACTCTCCCAATATGGCTACACCTTC. It yields the protein CASTSMGAGLSQYGYTF.

This chain joins TRBV25-1 and TRBJ2-7, with TRBD1 identical over 7 bases. Germline values: CDR1 MGHDK, CDR2 SYGVNS. CDR3 size: 14 residues. The junction had 8 bases not matched to a gene; V was cut back by 7 bases and J by 2 bases. The CDR3 nucleotides read TGTGCCAGCACCTCCTCTCAGGGGGCCTACGAGCAGTACTTC. Its translation: CASTSSQGAYEQYF.

This chain connects TRBV28 to TRBJ1-2, with no clear D. The length of the CDR3 is 13 residues. Germline loops: CDR1 MDHEN, CDR2 SYDVKM. V dropped 5 bases and J dropped 8 bases, with 15 bases sitting between them. In DNA, the CDR3 is TGTGCCAGCAGTCTCCCTGACTTTGTCGGCTACACCTTC. Its protein product is CASSLPDFVGYTF.

This clone was observed once. The rearrangement uses TRBV28 and TRBJ2-6; maybe TRBD1 (6 bases). The CDR3 covers 14 residues. Germline V gene sequence: CDR1 MDHEN, CDR2 SYDVKM. The ends were cut back, 9 bases at V and 4 bases at J, with 13 bases in the middle. In DNA form, the CDR3 reads TGTGCCAGTGCGTACAGGGACGGGGCCAACGTCCTGACTTTC. As protein: CASAYRDGANVLTF.

The count of this clone is one. The chain uses TRBV5-8 and TRBJ2-3, with a possible D match to TRBD1 (5 bases). Between the trimmed V and J ends, which lost 6 bases and 4 bases, there was a span of 9 bases. The CDR3 is 12 residues long. CDR1 SGHTS and CDR2 YDEGEE come from the germline V gene. Here the CDR3 reads CASKTEADTQYF. Here the CDR3 DNA reads TGTGCCAGCAAGACAGAGGCAGATACGCAGTATTTT.

The V and J genes are TRBV19 and TRBJ2-3; tentative D call: TRBD2 (6 bases). The germline V gene has CDR1 LNHDA and CDR2 SQIVND (reference sequence). This CDR3 contains 16 residues. V was clipped by 5 bases and J by 1 base, with 16 bases between them. The CDR3 DNA sequence: TGTGCCAGTAGTGGGACTCTCCCAGGAGGCACAGATACGCAGTATTTT. Translating gives CASSGTLPGGTDTQYF.

The genes are TRBV14 and TRBJ2-7; D is unclear. V was shortened by 4 bases and J by 6 bases, with 10 bases between the two germline ends. Germline assignment: CDR1 SGHDN and CDR2 FVKESK. The CDR3 spans 12 residues. The CDR3 sequence is CASSPSFSEQYF. The CDR3 DNA reads TGTGCCAGCAGCCCTTCCTTCTCCGAGCAGTACTTC.

In DNA form, the CDR3 reads TGTGCCAGCAGTGAACATCCGGGGAACAACTATGGCTACACCTTC. Encoded protein: CASSEHPGNNYGYTF. The J gene is TRBJ1-2, the V gene TRBV6-1; D gene unclear. V was trimmed by 2 bases and J by 2 bases, leaving 12 bases between them. Germline CDR1 is MNHNS and CDR2 is SASEGT. This CDR3 contains 15 residues.

A remark on this clone: Sequence at one end of the junction differs from germline and may be a read error. The V and J genes are TRBV7-9 and TRBJ2-7; 11 nucleotides agree with TRBD2. The CDR3 length is 14 residues. From germline, CDR1 is SEHNR and CDR2 FQNEAQ (reference sequence). Written as DNA, the CDR3 is TGTGCCAGCAGCTCGAGCCGACTAGCGGGACTTGAAGTCTTC. This codes for CASSSSRLAGLEVF.

This clone appeared a few times. V gene TRBV27 combines with J gene TRBJ2-7, with TRBD1 identical over 9 bases. The CDR3 is 15 residues long. With 3 bases clipped from V and 5 bases from J, the junction kept 8 bases outside the gene matches. Germline loops: CDR1 MNHEY, CDR2 SMNVEV (reference sequence). The CDR3 loop is CASSFLQDRGNEQYF. The CDR3 nucleotides read TGTGCCAGCAGTTTCCTACAGGACAGGGGTAACGAGCAGTACTTC.

The J gene is TRBJ2-7, the V gene TRBV28; 7 bases are shared with TRBD1. Germline loops: CDR1 MDHEN, CDR2 SYDVKM. Losses at the gene ends were 5 bases for V and 1 base for J; bases not matched to a gene: 5. The length of the CDR3 is 14 residues. In DNA form, the CDR3 reads TGTGCCAGCAGTCCACAGGGGTTGTCCTACGAGCAGTACTTC. It is translated as CASSPQGLSYEQYF.

This clone was seen only a few times. This chain uses TRBV28 with TRBJ2-7; D is perhaps TRBD1 (6 bases). The CDR3 runs 13 residues. The germline V and J ends were trimmed by 6 bases and 5 bases, with 14 bases remaining between them. Germline assignment: CDR1 MDHEN and CDR2 SYDVKM. CDR3 in amino acids: CASRKQGFHEQYF. The CDR3 bases are TGTGCCAGCAGAAAACAGGGATTCCACGAGCAGTACTTC.

This clone was counted between two and nine times. V usage is TRBV10-3 and J usage is TRBJ2-5; TRBD2 matches at 13 bases. This CDR3 has 15 residues. In germline, CDR1 is ENHRY, CDR2 SYGVKD. V shed 6 bases and J 4 bases; nucleotides not matched to a gene: 5. This CDR3 reads CAIRTTSGGRETQYF. The DNA of the CDR3 is TGTGCCATCAGGACGACTAGCGGGGGGCGAGAGACCCAGTACTTC.

The chain is built from TRBV6-1 and TRBJ1-2; TRBD1 might be the D (6 bases). CDR3 length: 13 residues. V lost 6 bases and J 2 bases, leaving 10 bases between the germline ends. CDR1 is MNHNS, CDR2 SASEGT, per germline. CDR3 bases: TGTGCCAGCAGGACAGGAGTCAACTATGGCTACACCTTC. Residues: CASRTGVNYGYTF.

The rearrangement joins TRBV18 to TRBJ2-5; no clear D. V dropped 3 bases and J dropped 0 bases, with 8 bases sitting between them. This CDR3 spans 14 amino acids. Per germline, CDR1 KGHSH and CDR2 LQKENI. The CDR3 sequence is CASSPWQNQETQYF. For the CDR3, the DNA is TGTGCCAGCTCACCGTGGCAGAACCAAGAGACCCAGTACTTC.

The chain recombines TRBV2 with TRBJ2-7; 10 positions match TRBD2. V dropped 6 bases and J dropped 1; count of bases not matched to a gene: 6. The CDR3 has 15 residues. Germline V lookup: CDR1 SNHLY, CDR2 FYNNEI. The CDR3 sequence is CASRLSGRGSYEQYF. The CDR3 nucleotides read TGTGCCAGCAGATTGAGCGGGAGGGGTTCCTACGAGCAGTACTTC.

The CDR3 coding sequence is TGTGCCAGCAGCCAGGGGGCAGGTTCCTACAATGAGCAGTTCTTC. Its protein product is CASSQGAGSYNEQFF. The rearrangement joins TRBV11-3 to TRBJ2-1; 8 nucleotides agree with TRBD1. The CDR3 contains 15 residues. J was trimmed by 1 base and V by 5 bases; bases with no gene match: 4. Germline CDR1 SGHNT, CDR2 YENEEA.

The V call is TRBV11-2, the J call TRBJ1-2; TRBD1 matches at 8 bases. V lost 3 bases and J lost 7; bases outside the gene matches: 4. Germline V gene lookup returns CDR1 SGHAT and CDR2 FQNNGV. The CDR3 is 13 residues long. In nucleotides, the CDR3 is TGTGCCAGCAGCTTCAGGGGGCTAGGTGGCTACACCTTC. Amino acids: CASSFRGLGGYTF.